This TCR beta chain was sequenced for a study of regulatory T cells in long-lasting Graves disease. CDR3-region Arm-PCR and iRepertoire HTBI primers produced the TCR beta libraries. TCRdb re-called the multiplex PCR reads with MiXCR, one entry per CDR3 protein. The table shows 310,000 or so distinct CDR3 sequences, with roughly a fifth occurring only once. Described time point: persistent/refractory GD, antithyroid drugs over 5 years with positive TRAb. PBMCs were the source of the RNA used for TCR sequencing. The receptor was derived from a female donor with Graves disease. The sample in question was peripheral blood mononuclear cells (PBMCs), obtained when the disease was refractory, from a patient treated with antithyroid drugs.

CDR3 DNA sequence: TGTGCCAGCAGCGTGGATCAAGAGAATCAGCCCCAGCATTTT. Protein sequence: CASSVDQENQPQHF. This chain connects TRBV9 to TRBJ1-5; D gene uncertain. CDR1 and CDR2 (germline): SGDLS, YYNGEE. This CDR3 contains 14 residues. Between the trimmed V and J ends, which lost 2 bases and 4 bases, there was a span of 10 bases. Full variable domain (missing parts from reference TRBV9 and TRBJ1-5): DSGVTQTPKHLITATGQRVTLRCSPRSGDLSVYWYQQSLDQGLQFLIQYYNGEERAKGNILERFSAQQFPDLHSELNLSSLELGDSALYFCASSVDQENQPQHFGDGTRLSIL.